The next 28 T cell receptor beta chains were all read from a single sample in a study of monozygotic twins with inflammatory bowel disease. TCRdb reanalyzed the 5' RACE reads, giving one entry per CDR3 protein sequence and no DNA. In all, the sample yields approximately 340,000 distinct CDR3 sequences. Sequencing was done on a sample of blood. The source is a human donor with ulcerative colitis or Crohn's disease, or a healthy co-twin of an affected twin (not recorded which).

J is TRBJ2-1 and V is TRBV12-3 or TRBV12-4; with no DNA, the TCRdb D assignment of TRBD2 cannot be verified. The CDR3 consists of 15 residues. This chain's CDR3 is CASSFQAGVSNEQFF.

The chain's CDR3 is CASSRIIPGQGYNEQFF. The V and J genes are TRBV7-2 and TRBJ2-1; TCRdb's D gene call, TRBD1, goes unchecked for lack of DNA. This CDR3 comprises 17 residues. Looked up from germline, CDR1 is SGHTA and CDR2 is FQGNSA.

This chain connects TRBV10-3 to TRBJ1-1; the TCRdb call, TRBD1, lacks DNA for checking. The germline V gene encodes CDR1 ENHRY and CDR2 SYGVKD. CDR3 length equals 11 residues. The chain's CDR3 is CAIKEGAEAFF.

This chain links TRBV5-6 with TRBJ2-7. CDR3 length: 14 amino acids. Per germline, CDR1 SGHDT and CDR2 YYEEEE. CDR3 protein: CASSLVGTPYEQYF. Based on the CDR3 plus reference TRBV5-6 and TRBJ2-7, the full variable domain is DAGVTQSPTHLIKTRGQQVTLRCSPKSGHDTVSWYQQALGQGPQFIFQYYEEEERQRGNFPDRFSGHQFPNYSSELNVNALLLGDSALYLCASSLVGTPYEQYFGPGTRLTVT.

V gene TRBV10-3 combines with J gene TRBJ2-1. This CDR3 is 14 amino acids long. CDR1 ENHRY and CDR2 SYGVKD come from the germline V gene. The CDR3 loop reads CAISEDSSYNEQFF.

The chain carries TRBV21-1 and TRBJ2-7. TRBV21-1 is a pseudogene locus. The CDR3 extends over 11 amino acids. The CDR3 sequence: CARSWPYEQYF.

This sequence joins TRBV19 and TRBJ2-7; TCRdb designates TRBD2, a call that cannot be tested without DNA. Germline CDR1 and CDR2: LNHDA and SQIVND (reference sequence). This CDR3 comprises 16 residues. The chain's CDR3 is CASSKDQHHDPYEQYF.

This chain connects TRBV4-3 to TRBJ2-1. The CDR3 loop spans 17 amino acids. The germline gives CDR1 LGHNA, CDR2 YSLEER. The chain's CDR3 is CASSQDSARSSYNEQFF.

The chain joins TRBV11-3 to TRBJ2-3; TCRdb selects TRBD2, and the lack of DNA leaves this call unchecked. Germline values: CDR1 SGHNT, CDR2 YENEEA. The CDR3 covers 13 residues. The CDR3 loop is CASSLLAEDTQYF.

The V and J genes are TRBV11-2 and TRBJ2-7; TCRdb gives TRBD1 as the D gene, but with no DNA this cannot be confirmed. CDR3 length: 12 residues. Germline CDR1 reads SGHAT; CDR2 reads FQNNGV. The CDR3 loop reads CASNRGTAEQYF.

This rearrangement joins TRBV29-1 to TRBJ2-1; TCRdb's assignment of TRBD1 cannot be checked, as there is no DNA. The CDR3 consists of 11 residues. Germline assignment: CDR1 SQVTM and CDR2 ANQGSEA. The CDR3 loop is CSALPGNEQFF.

This chain joins TRBV7-9 and TRBJ1-4; the D call from TCRdb, TRBD1, cannot be confirmed without DNA. Germline V lookup: CDR1 SEHNR, CDR2 FQNEAQ (reference sequence). The CDR3 is 15 residues long. CDR3 residues: CASSLGPSTNEKLFF.

The CDR3 region is CASSVGTGVPNTEAFF. V is TRBV5-6 and J is TRBJ1-1; TCRdb picks TRBD1, but there is no DNA to check that call. The CDR3 contains 16 residues. CDR1 SGHDT and CDR2 YYEEEE come from the germline V gene.

CDR3 in amino acids: CSADKLQTNYGYTF. The chain has TRBV20-1 and TRBJ1-2. The CDR3 runs 14 residues. CDR1 DFQATT and CDR2 SNEGSKA come from the germline V gene (reference sequence).

The gene calls are TRBV2 and TRBJ1-3. Germline V lookup: CDR1 SNHLY, CDR2 FYNNEI. The CDR3 totals 15 residues. CDR3 sequence: CASSRDRASGNTIYF.

The chain links TRBV29-1 to TRBJ1-1. The CDR3 extends over 14 amino acids. The germline CDR1 and CDR2 sequences are SQVTM and ANQGSEA. CDR3 sequence reads: CSVGEVRDNTEAFF.

The rearrangement links TRBV20-1 to TRBJ2-5; TCRdb's D call, TRBD2, is unchecked because there is no DNA. Germline V gives CDR1 DFQATT, CDR2 SNEGSKA (reference sequence). CDR3 size: 16 residues. The CDR3 reads CSAPSWREVFQETQYF.

This chain links TRBV11-2 with TRBJ2-2; TCRdb's D call of TRBD1 is untestable without DNA. There are 16 residues in the CDR3. Per germline, CDR1 SGHAT and CDR2 FQNNGV. This chain's CDR3 is CASRAPGGKNTGELFF. The full variable domain, with the rest looked up from reference TRBV11-2 and TRBJ2-2, is EAGVAQSPRYKIIEKRQSVAFWCNPISGHATLYWYQQILGQGPKLLIQFQNNGVVDDSQLPKDRFSAERLKGVDSTLKIQPAKLEDSAVYLCASRAPGGKNTGELFFGEGSRLTVL.

The chain recombines TRBV7-8 with TRBJ2-3; TCRdb returns TRBD1, unconfirmable since there is no DNA. Germline CDR1 reads SGHVS; CDR2 reads FQNEAQ. The CDR3 runs to 14 residues. This CDR3 reads CASSLRGAGDTQYF.

This chain joins TRBV5-1 and TRBJ1-4; there is no DNA to check the TCRdb D call of TRBD1. CDR3 length equals 15 residues. The germline CDR1 and CDR2 sequences are SGHRS and YFSETQ. The CDR3 is CASCFDRVGGEKLFF.

CDR3 sequence reads: CSVVPGTMGDTQYF. The chain has TRBV29-1 and TRBJ2-3; without DNA, the TCRdb call of TRBD1 cannot be checked. There are 14 residues in the CDR3. CDR1 and CDR2 from the germline V gene are SQVTM and ANQGSEA.

This chain joins TRBV7-9 and TRBJ2-7. This CDR3 region has 14 residues. Germline V gives CDR1 SEHNR, CDR2 FQNEAQ (reference sequence). CDR3 loop: CASSFQDRAYEQYF.

The chain couples TRBV12-3 or TRBV12-4 to TRBJ1-2; TCRdb's assignment of TRBD1 cannot be checked, as there is no DNA. CDR3 length: 15 residues. The CDR3 sequence is CASSAQDSTFYGYTF.

The CDR3 is CASGAGTGVAEQYF. V is TRBV7-2 and J is TRBJ2-7; TCRdb lists TRBD1, though no DNA is available to test this call. Germline V gene lookup returns CDR1 SGHTA and CDR2 FQGNSA. The CDR3 length is 14 residues.

J is TRBJ2-1 and V is TRBV10-3; the D call from TCRdb, TRBD1, cannot be confirmed without DNA. CDR3 size: 13 residues. In germline, CDR1 is ENHRY, CDR2 SYGVKD. CDR3 amino acids: CATGTGAYNEQFF.

The chain carries TRBV5-1 and TRBJ2-6; TCRdb names TRBD1, which stays unverified in the absence of DNA. CDR1 and CDR2 (germline): SGHRS, YFSETQ. The CDR3 is 20 residues long. CDR3 in amino acids: CASSLAYTVGRSSGANVLTF.

The chain is built from TRBV7-2 and TRBJ2-3; the D gene TCRdb calls, TRBD2, cannot be checked with no DNA. Germline V gives CDR1 SGHTA, CDR2 FQGNSA. The CDR3 consists of 14 residues. CDR3 sequence: CASSGPRVTDTQYF.

This chain joins TRBV5-4 and TRBJ1-2; TCRdb outputs TRBD1, but without DNA this stays unchecked. This CDR3 contains 15 residues. The germline CDR1 and CDR2 sequences are SGHNT and YYREEE (reference sequence). CDR3 region: CASSLARQGIYGYTF. Combining the CDR3 with reference TRBV5-4 and TRBJ1-2 gives the whole variable domain ETGVTQSPTHLIKTRGQQVTLRCSSQSGHNTVSWYQQALGQGPQFIFQYYREEENGRGNFPPRFSGLQFPNYSSELNVNALELDDSALYLCASSLARQGIYGYTFGSGTRLTVV.